This TCR beta chain is from a study of molecular identifiers for immune sequencing clone quantification. About the study: Replicates involved a five-way split of RNA from approximately 20,000 or 98,000 naive CD8 cells, with sequencing of four.

Study-wide points: Identical barcode-sharing TCR molecules could lead to underestimated sizes for highly expanded clones. Investigators reportedly could detect spiked Jurkat TCR RNA from one cell among about a million naive cells. Clonotypes surpassing 20 RNA copies contained over 97% of effector molecules, versus under 1% in naive cells.

Comments on this clonotype: What it binds is unknown. Since a much larger clone is just one base distant, this may be a read error. The conserved closing phenylalanine or tryptophan is absent in this CDR3, likely reflecting a read error. The limits of the CDR3 on the DNA are not certain, so only TCRdb's listed CDR3 is given.

MiXCR was run by TCRdb on the PCR reads, yielding one entry per CDR3 protein. The table records approximately 20,000 distinct CDR3 sequences, 20% to 25% of them present only once. The CDR3 has 15 amino acids, counting both end residues. Source material: naive CD8+ T cells from blood, with Jurkat cell RNA spiked in. Subset given: FACS-sorted CD8+CD4-CCR7+CD45RA+ naive T cells. The genes are TRBV21-1 and TRBJ2-1; the table assigns TRBD2, which was not confirmed against the DNA. TRBV21-1 is a known pseudogene. This clonotype was sampled from a human donor in good health. Some libraries in this study had Jurkat cell RNA spiked in. The CDR3 here is CASSKVREAYNEQFV.